This T cell receptor (beta chain) was obtained from a study of T cell clusters in autoimmune cytopenias (dated by TCRdb to about 2019). General notes on the study: The median TRB sequencing depth was 50,000 to 60,000 reads per sample, and the median number of distinct TRB clonotypes was about 2,500 per sample. In autoimmune cytopenia patients, peripheral blood TRB and IGH repertoires were sequenced during active disease and over treatment follow-up, together with healthy, CLL and autoimmune hepatitis controls. The study was designed to test whether a disease-specific immune repertoire signature usable as a blood-based biomarker is carried by autoimmune cytopenia patients.

For each sample, TRB amplification used roughly 270 ng of peripheral blood genomic DNA, equal to around 34,000 genome equivalents. Its CDR3 holds 14 amino acids, cysteine through phenylalanine. DNA is not on record. In the germline V gene, CDR1 corresponds to KGHSH and CDR2 to LQKENI. Overall study outcomes, separate from this receptor: The T cell clusters were defined only in silico, and the functional role of the clusters was left to be validated experimentally. Around 3-fold more exclusive TRB clusters were observed in healthy donors than in active autoimmune hepatitis patients, consistent with an autoimmunity-wide signature. The GLIPH analysis suggested a lack of physiological T cell clusters in primary autoimmune cytopenia patients, since around 50 clusters were exclusive to healthy donors whereas approximately 17 were exclusive to patients. The cluster-lack signature was not observed for secondary cytopenia versus CLL, as the signature was apparently masked by the dominant lymphoma-associated repertoire. Shifts in the TRB repertoire, including less even repertoires in secondary cytopenia and CLL, were mostly a reflection of lymphoma bias and not of autoimmunity.

Of note for this clonotype: The target of this receptor is not known.

TRB rearrangements were amplified by multiplex PCR using a touch-down protocol with TRB-A and TRB-B primer pools mixed in one tube. Illumina adapters and sample indices were added to the amplicons through two consecutive PCR reactions using Phusion HS II polymerase. Amplicons were gel-purified with the NucleoSpin Gel and PCR Clean-up kit, then quantified by Qubit and quality-checked on an Agilent 2100 Bioanalyzer. Sequencing of the libraries was performed on an Illumina MiSeq with 600-cycle, single-indexed, paired-end runs. The original pipeline was this. MiXCR version 2.1.12, together with the default MiXCR reference library, was used to align and assemble the TRB reads. A clone was defined by each unique CDR3 nucleotide sequence, and the analysis included only productive sequences supported by at least two reads. Alpha-parameterized diversity profiles (alpha 0 to 5), including the Shannon (alpha 1) and Simpson (alpha 2) indices, were computed with an R script to assess repertoire diversity. The tcR package was used to compute combinatorial TRB VJ usage, which was then compared between cohorts by principal component analysis with ade4. GLIPH clustering of TCRbeta CDR3s was carried out on cohort pairs matched by age and read depth, and cluster frequencies were compared by Wilcoxon test. Following reprocessing of the reads by TCRdb, the data hold one row per CDR3 protein sequence and no DNA is available. V and J calls and clone size were set by TCRdb, not the authors. This sample's clone table shows about 7,500 distinct CDR3 sequences. The biggest ten clones account for about 3.3% of the sample.

This clonotype was obtained from a human donor with an autoimmune cytopenia or autoimmune hepatitis (not recorded which). This chain is built from TRBV18 and TRBJ2-5; TCRdb calls TRBD2, which cannot be checked without DNA. The sequenced sample consisted of peripheral blood. The CDR3 amino acid sequence is: CASSPSRGPETQYF.